This TCR beta chain was profiled in a study of cytomegalovirus exposure and HLA in healthy donors. Clones were read by immunoSEQ multiplex PCR, and TCRdb kept only the in-frame ones, dropping some. The data contain fewer than 200,000 clones, around 85% of them singletons. A note on this clone: Its antigen is currently unknown.

Study results and limitations: Overall, approximately 150 TCR beta chains were annotated as cytomegalovirus-associated. In vitro confirmation showed three CMV-associated chains to be CMV antigen specific. The classifier was said to identify cytomegalovirus status with high specificity and sensitivity.

The CDR3 extends over 12 amino acids. The trim removed 2 bases at V and 8 bases at J, leaving 2 bases unmatched. Germline loops: CDR1 MNHEY, CDR2 SVGAGI. This chain uses TRBV6-5 with TRBJ1-2; 7 nucleotides align to TRBD1. The sample was PBMCs. The TCR originated in a man in his late teens or twenties in good health and CMV-seropositive. The CDR3 protein is CASSYPGQGYTF. CDR3 in DNA: TGTGCCAGCAGTTACCCGGGACAGGGCTACACCTTC.